What follows are 20 T cell receptor beta chains derived from one specimen sequenced in a study of CD8+CD57+ T cells in acquired aplastic anemia. Profiling of TCR beta VDJ combinations and CDR3 sequences used genomic DNA as template. One entry per CDR3 protein results from TCRdb running MiXCR on the reads. Seen here are 100,000 to 150,000 distinct CDR3 sequences, 40% observed once, and the top ten hold around 2.5%. Patients selected for sequencing had displayed CD8+CD57+ cell expansion by flow cytometry. The sample taken for sequencing was sorted CD4+, CD8+, or CD8+CD57+ T cells (not recorded which) from PBMCs. The receptors were sampled from a human donor with aplastic anemia.

Only one count was recorded for this clonotype. This sequence joins TRBV20-1 and TRBJ1-2; D not resolved. Germline V lookup: CDR1 DFQATT, CDR2 SNEGSKA (reference sequence). The CDR3 extends over 12 amino acids. Trimming took off 3 bases at V and 3 bases at J, with 8 bases between the two ends. The CDR3 DNA reads TGCAGTGCTAGCTTCCAGTACTATGGCTACACCTTC. Its protein product is CSASFQYYGYTF.

Ten or more counts support this clonotype. The CDR3 sequence is CASSLIARGETQYF. CDR3 nucleotides: TGTGCCAGCAGCTTAATTGCCCGAGGGGAGACCCAGTACTTC. The chain carries TRBV7-9 and TRBJ2-5; D may be TRBD2 (5 bases). V lost 2 bases and J lost 5, with 12 bases in between. Germline loops: CDR1 SEHNR, CDR2 FQNEAQ (reference sequence). This CDR3 has 14 residues.

The chain employs TRBV20-1 and TRBJ1-2; D ambiguous. V was cut by 6 bases and J by 2 bases, with 13 bases left in between. Germline lookup yields CDR1 DFQATT and CDR2 SNEGSKA (reference sequence). The CDR3 contains 13 residues. The CDR3 coding sequence is TGCAGTGCCAAGACCGACGAAAACTATGGCTACACCTTC. Protein product: CSAKTDENYGYTF.

Turning to this clonotype: Because it lacks the conserved phenylalanine or tryptophan at the end, this CDR3 is likely a read error. The V and J genes are TRBV5-1 and TRBJ2-1; 8 bases agree with TRBD1. V dropped 0 bases and J dropped 1; count of bases not matched to a gene: 6. This CDR3 has 17 residues. CDR1 is SGHRS and CDR2 is YFSETQ in the germline V gene. For the CDR3, the DNA is TGCGCCAGCAGCTTGGGGACAGGGAGGCAATCCTACAATGAGCAGTTCCTC. It is translated as CASSLGTGRQSYNEQFL.

DNA for the CDR3: TGTGCCAGCTCACCGCCGGGGGTTAGGGACACTGAAGCTTTCTTT. Translation gives CASSPPGVRDTEAFF. This chain joins TRBV18 and TRBJ1-1; tentatively, D is TRBD1 (5 bases). CDR3 size: 15 residues. Germline-derived CDR1 and CDR2 are KGHSH and LQKENI. The V end was cut by 3 bases, the J end by 3 bases, with 14 bases between.

This clonotype was observed many times. This chain uses TRBV12-3 or TRBV12-4 with TRBJ1-6, with D possibly being TRBD1 (6 bases). Between the trimmed V and J ends, which lost 5 bases and 6 bases, there was a span of 17 bases. This CDR3 has 16 residues. The CDR3 bases are TGTGCCAGCAGTCCCGGGACACCAATCGGTAATTCACCCCTCCACTTT. This translates into CASSPGTPIGNSPLHF.

This clonotype was found many times. The chain employs TRBV20-1 and TRBJ1-6; no reliable D call. CDR1 and CDR2 (germline): DFQATT, SNEGSKA (reference sequence). V lost 0 bases and J lost 9, with 9 bases in between. The CDR3 is 13 residues long. CDR3: CSARDLMGSPLHF. The CDR3 nucleotides are TGCAGTGCTAGAGATCTAATGGGTTCACCCCTCCACTTT.

The sample holds many counts of this clonotype. CDR3 in amino acids: CSVDGQGTNTEAFF. In DNA, the CDR3 is TGCAGCGTTGATGGTCAGGGAACGAACACTGAAGCTTTCTTT. The chain links TRBV29-1 to TRBJ1-1; D possibly corresponds to TRBD1 (5 bases). V shed 3 bases and J shed 1 base, with 12 bases lying between them. The CDR3 sequence is 14 residues long. The V gene's germline CDR1 is SQVTM and CDR2 ANQGSEA.

This clonotype has only a few counts. This could be a read error, since a much larger clone is one nucleotide away. The chain carries TRBV6-1 and TRBJ2-7; D not resolved. Germline V CDR1 and CDR2: MNHNS, SASEGT. This CDR3 region has 15 residues. This chain's CDR3 is CACSGDSVGSYEQYF. The CDR3 DNA reads as TGTGCCTGCAGTGGAGACTCGGTCGGATCCTACGAGCAGTACTTC.

This clonotype was counted at least ten times. In DNA, the CDR3 is TGTGCCAGTAGTATGGGCCATAAATTGCTCCAGCATTTT. Translation: CASSMGHKLLQHF. The chain has TRBV19 and TRBJ1-5; D unclear. The CDR3 consists of 13 residues. Germline CDR1 and CDR2: LNHDA and SQIVND (reference sequence). V lost 3 bases, J lost 12 bases, and 15 bases lay in between.

At least ten counts were recorded for this clonotype. The gene calls are TRBV3-1 and TRBJ1-2; D is ambiguous. This CDR3 is built from 13 residues. The germline gives CDR1 LGHDT, CDR2 YNNKEL (reference sequence). With 1 base removed from V and 6 bases from J, the gap between germline ends came to 9 bases. CDR3 region: CASSQVFLHGYTF. The CDR3 nucleotides are TGTGCCAGCAGCCAAGTATTTCTCCATGGCTACACCTTC. Filled out from reference TRBV3-1 and TRBJ1-2, the complete variable domain reads DTAVSQTPKYLVTQMGNDKSIKCEQNLGHDTMYWYKQDSKKFLKIMFSYNNKELIINETVPNRFSPKSPDKAHLNLHINSLELGDSAVYFCASSQVFLHGYTFGSGTRLTVV.

The chain carries TRBV2 and TRBJ2-3; D possibly uses TRBD1 or TRBD2 (5 bases each). Germline-derived CDR1 and CDR2 are SNHLY and FYNNEI. V was trimmed by 5 bases and J by 2 bases, leaving 14 bases between them. The CDR3 loop spans 15 amino acids. The CDR3 coding sequence is TGTGCCAGCAGTACCGGGACCCTTTACACAGATACGCAGTATTTT. This codes for CASSTGTLYTDTQYF.

V is TRBV10-1 and J is TRBJ2-7; TRBD1 matches at 7 bases. The CDR3 has 13 amino acids. V shed 6 bases and J 9 bases; nucleotides not matched to a gene: 11. Germline V lookup: CDR1 WNHNN, CDR2 SYGVQD (reference sequence). CDR3 region: CASSTRQGGRQYF. The CDR3 nucleotides are TGCGCCAGCAGCACCCGACAGGGTGGGCGGCAGTACTTC.

As for this clonotype: This sequence may be a read error, since a much larger clone differs from it by one base. The rearrangement joins TRBV20-1 to TRBJ1-4; 10 nucleotides agree with TRBD1. CDR1 DFQATT and CDR2 SNEGSKA come from the germline V gene (reference sequence). CDR3 length equals 15 residues. The CDR3 is CGARDPRDRGEKLFF. CDR3 DNA: TGCGGTGCTAGAGATCCCCGGGACAGGGGTGAAAAACTGTTTTTT.

CDR3 sequence reads: CASSSTSGETEAFF. The CDR3, as DNA: TGTGCCAGCAGCTCGACTAGCGGTGAGACTGAAGCTTTCTTT. The rearrangement links TRBV5-6 to TRBJ1-1; D call uncertain. This CDR3 has 14 residues. V was cut by 3 bases and J by 5 bases, with 14 bases left in between. CDR1 and CDR2 from the germline V gene are SGHDT and YYEEEE.

This clonotype occurred many times. This chain links TRBV29-1 with TRBJ1-1, with D possibly TRBD1 on 6 matching bases. V was cut by 4 bases and J by 2 bases, with 11 bases left in between. Germline lookup yields CDR1 SQVTM and CDR2 ANQGSEA. The CDR3 has 13 residues. CDR3 bases: TGCAGCGTTGTTGGACAGATAAACACTGAAGCTTTCTTT. Amino acid sequence: CSVVGQINTEAFF.

This clonotype was counted many times. The chain carries TRBV6-2 or TRBV6-3 and TRBJ2-3; TRBD1 matches at 9 bases. CDR3 length: 17 residues. The trim removed 5 bases at V and 1 base at J, leaving 10 bases unmatched. The germline gives CDR1 MNHEY, CDR2 SVGEGT. Here the CDR3 DNA reads TGTGCCAGCAGTCACGGACAGGGGAGGATGGGCACAGATACGCAGTATTTT. This translates into CASSHGQGRMGTDTQYF.

This clonotype was picked up a small number of times. This chain uses TRBV6-6 with TRBJ1-1; 7 bases are a match to TRBD1. This CDR3 spans 14 amino acids. The V and J ends lost 4 bases and 4 bases, in that order; junction bases with no gene match: 6. In germline, CDR1 is MNHNY, CDR2 SVGAGI (reference sequence). CDR3 bases: TGTGCCAGCAGTTTTAGACAGGGAAGCACTGAAGCTTTCTTT. Amino acids: CASSFRQGSTEAFF.

J is TRBJ2-5 and V is TRBV7-2; the match to TRBD1 covers 7 bases. There are 14 residues in the CDR3. The V gene's germline CDR1 is SGHTA and CDR2 FQGNSA. Germline trimming cut 5 bases from V and 2 bases from J; bases unmatched to any gene: 5. The CDR3 sequence is CASSPRTGQETQYF. CDR3 coding DNA: TGTGCCAGCAGCCCCCGGACAGGACAAGAGACCCAGTACTTC.

Many counts were recorded for this clonotype. The V and J genes are TRBV28 and TRBJ2-7, with a tentative D call TRBD1 (5 bases). Looked up from germline, CDR1 is MDHEN and CDR2 is SYDVKM. The CDR3 is 12 residues long. V lost 3 bases to trimming and J lost 4 bases, with 7 bases between them. This CDR3 is CASSLKGYEQYF. The CDR3, as DNA: TGTGCCAGCAGTTTGAAGGGGTACGAGCAGTACTTC.